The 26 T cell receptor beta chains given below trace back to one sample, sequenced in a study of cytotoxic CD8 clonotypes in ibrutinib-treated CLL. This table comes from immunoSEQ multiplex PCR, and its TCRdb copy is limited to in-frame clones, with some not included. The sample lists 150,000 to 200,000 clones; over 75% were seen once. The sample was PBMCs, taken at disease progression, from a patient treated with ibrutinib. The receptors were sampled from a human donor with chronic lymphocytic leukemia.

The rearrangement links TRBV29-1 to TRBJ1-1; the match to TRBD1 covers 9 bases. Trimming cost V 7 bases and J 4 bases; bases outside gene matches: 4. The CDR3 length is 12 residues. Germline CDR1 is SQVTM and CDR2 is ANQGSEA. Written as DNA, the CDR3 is TGCAGCGGGTGGGACAGGGTCACTGAAGCTTTCTTT. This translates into CSGWDRVTEAFF.

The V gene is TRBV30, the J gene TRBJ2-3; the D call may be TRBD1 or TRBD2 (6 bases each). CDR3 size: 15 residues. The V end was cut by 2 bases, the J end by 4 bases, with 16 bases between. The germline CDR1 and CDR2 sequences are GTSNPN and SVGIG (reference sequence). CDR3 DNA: TGTGCCTGGAGTAGGAGGGACACTCTTTCAGATACGCAGTATTTT. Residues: CAWSRRDTLSDTQYF.

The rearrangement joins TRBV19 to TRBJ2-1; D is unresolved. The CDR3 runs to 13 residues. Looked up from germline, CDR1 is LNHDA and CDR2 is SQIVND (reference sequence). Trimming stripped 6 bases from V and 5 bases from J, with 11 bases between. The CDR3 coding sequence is TGTGCCAGTAGCCCAGACTTCGACAATGAGCAGTTCTTC. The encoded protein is CASSPDFDNEQFF.

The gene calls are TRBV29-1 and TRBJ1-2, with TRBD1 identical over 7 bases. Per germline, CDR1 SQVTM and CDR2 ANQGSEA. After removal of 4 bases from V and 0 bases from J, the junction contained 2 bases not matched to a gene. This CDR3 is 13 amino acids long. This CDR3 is CSVGQGPNYGYTF. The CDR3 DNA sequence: TGCAGCGTTGGACAGGGTCCTAACTATGGCTACACCTTC.

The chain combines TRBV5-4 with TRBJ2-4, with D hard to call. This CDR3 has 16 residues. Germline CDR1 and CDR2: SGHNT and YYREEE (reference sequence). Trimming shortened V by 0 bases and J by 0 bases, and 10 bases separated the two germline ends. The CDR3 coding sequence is TGTGCCAGCAGCTTGGGGCTAGTGGGAGCCAAAAACATTCAGTACTTC. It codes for CASSLGLVGAKNIQYF.

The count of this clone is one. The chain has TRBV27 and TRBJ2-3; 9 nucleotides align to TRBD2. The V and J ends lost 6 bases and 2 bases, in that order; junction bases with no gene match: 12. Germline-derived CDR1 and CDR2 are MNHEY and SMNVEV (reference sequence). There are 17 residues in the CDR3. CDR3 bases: TGTGCCAGCAGCCTAACCTTGACTAGCGGCTACACAGATACGCAGTATTTT. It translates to CASSLTLTSGYTDTQYF.

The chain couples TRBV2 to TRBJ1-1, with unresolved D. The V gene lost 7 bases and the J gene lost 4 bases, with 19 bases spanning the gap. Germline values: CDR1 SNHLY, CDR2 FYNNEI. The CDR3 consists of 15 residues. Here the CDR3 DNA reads TGTGCCAGCACCCCTTATGAGGGATACATCACTGAAGCTTTCTTT. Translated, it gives CASTPYEGYITEAFF.

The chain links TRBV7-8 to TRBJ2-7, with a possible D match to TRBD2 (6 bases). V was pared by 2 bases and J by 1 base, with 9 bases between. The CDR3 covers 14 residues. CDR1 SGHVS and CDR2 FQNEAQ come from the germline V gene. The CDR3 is CASSLRSGSYEQYF. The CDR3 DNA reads TGTGCCAGCAGCTTACGGAGCGGGTCCTACGAGCAGTACTTC.

This CDR3 is CASSLWGGYEQYF. The CDR3 nucleotides read TGTGCCAGCAGCTTATGGGGGGGCTACGAGCAGTACTTC. The chain has TRBV7-2 and TRBJ2-7, with 7 bases lining up with TRBD2. This CDR3 has 13 amino acids. CDR1 and CDR2 (germline): SGHTA, FQGNSA. Trimming at V came to 2 bases and at J to 3 bases, leaving 1 base not matched to a gene.

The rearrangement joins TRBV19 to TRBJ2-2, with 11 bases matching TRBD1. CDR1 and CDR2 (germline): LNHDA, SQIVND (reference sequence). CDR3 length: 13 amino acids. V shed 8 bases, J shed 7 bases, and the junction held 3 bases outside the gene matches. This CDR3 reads CASGTGGSGELFF. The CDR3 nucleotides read TGTGCCAGTGGGACAGGGGGAAGCGGGGAGCTGTTTTTT. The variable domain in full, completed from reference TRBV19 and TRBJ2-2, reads DGGITQSPKYLFRKEGQNVTLSCEQNLNHDAMYWYRQDPGQGLRLIYYSQIVNDFQKGDIAEGYSVSREKKESFPLTVTSAQKNPTAFYLCASGTGGSGELFFGEGSRLTVL.

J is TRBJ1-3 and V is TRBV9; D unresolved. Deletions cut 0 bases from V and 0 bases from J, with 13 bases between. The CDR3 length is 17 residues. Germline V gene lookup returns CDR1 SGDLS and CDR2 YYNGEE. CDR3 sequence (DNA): TGTGCCAGCAGCGTAGAAGTAGGGATTCACTCTGGAAACACCATATATTTT. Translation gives CASSVEVGIHSGNTIYF.

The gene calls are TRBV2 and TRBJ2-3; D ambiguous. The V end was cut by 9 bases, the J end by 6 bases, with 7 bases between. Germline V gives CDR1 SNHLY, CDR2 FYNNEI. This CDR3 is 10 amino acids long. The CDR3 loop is CARGRDTQYF. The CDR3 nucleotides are TGTGCCAGAGGGCGGGATACGCAGTATTTT. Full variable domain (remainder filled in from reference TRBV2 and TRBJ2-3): EPEVTQTPSHQVTQMGQEVILRCVPISNHLYFYWYRQILGQKVEFLVSFYNNEISEKSEIFDDQFSVERPDGSNFTLKIRSTKLEDSAMYFCARGRDTQYFGPGTRLTVL.

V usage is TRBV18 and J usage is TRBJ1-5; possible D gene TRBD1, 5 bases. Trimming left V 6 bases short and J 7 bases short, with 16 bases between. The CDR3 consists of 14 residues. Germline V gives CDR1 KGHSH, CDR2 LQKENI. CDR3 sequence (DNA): TGTGCCAGCTCGCCTTCTGGACAAACCCAGCCCCAGCATTTT. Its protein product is CASSPSGQTQPQHF. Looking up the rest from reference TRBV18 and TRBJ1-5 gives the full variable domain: NAGVMQNPRHLVRRRGQEARLRCSPMKGHSHVYWYRQLPEEGLKFMVYLQKENIIDESGMPKERFSAEFPKEGPSILRIQQVVRGDSAAYFCASSPSGQTQPQHFGDGTRLSIL.

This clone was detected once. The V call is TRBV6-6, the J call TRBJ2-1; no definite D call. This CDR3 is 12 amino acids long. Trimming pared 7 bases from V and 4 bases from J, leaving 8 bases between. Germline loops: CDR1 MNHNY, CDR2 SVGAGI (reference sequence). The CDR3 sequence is CASTTSYNEQFF. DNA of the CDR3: TGTGCCAGCACTACAAGTTACAATGAGCAGTTCTTC.

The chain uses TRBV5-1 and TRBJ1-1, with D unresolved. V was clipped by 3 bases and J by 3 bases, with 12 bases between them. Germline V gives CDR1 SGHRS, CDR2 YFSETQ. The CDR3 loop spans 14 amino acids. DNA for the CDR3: TGCGCCAGCAGCTACGGTCTTGAGGACACTGAAGCTTTCTTT. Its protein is CASSYGLEDTEAFF.

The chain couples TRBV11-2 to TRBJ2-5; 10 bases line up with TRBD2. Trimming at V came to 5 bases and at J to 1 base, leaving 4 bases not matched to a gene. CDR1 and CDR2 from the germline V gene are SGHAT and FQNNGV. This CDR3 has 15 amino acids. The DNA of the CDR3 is TGTGCCAGCAGCCCTCGGACTAGCGGCCAAGAGACCCAGTACTTC. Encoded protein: CASSPRTSGQETQYF. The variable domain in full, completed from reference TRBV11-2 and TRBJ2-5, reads EAGVAQSPRYKIIEKRQSVAFWCNPISGHATLYWYQQILGQGPKLLIQFQNNGVVDDSQLPKDRFSAERLKGVDSTLKIQPAKLEDSAVYLCASSPRTSGQETQYFGPGTRLLVL.

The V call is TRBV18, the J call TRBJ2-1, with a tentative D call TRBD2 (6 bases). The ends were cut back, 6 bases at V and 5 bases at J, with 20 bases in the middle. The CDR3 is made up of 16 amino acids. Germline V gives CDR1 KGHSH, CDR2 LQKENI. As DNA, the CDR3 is TGTGCCAGCTCTCTCGAAATAGCGGTTCCGAACAATGAGCAGTTCTTC. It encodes CASSLEIAVPNNEQFF.

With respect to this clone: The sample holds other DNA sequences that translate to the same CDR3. CDR3 amino acids: CASSLSSGNTIYF. The CDR3 nucleotides are TGTGCCAGCAGTTTATCTTCCGGAAACACCATATATTTT. This chain joins TRBV27 and TRBJ1-3; D is undetermined. The V and J ends lost 0 bases and 4 bases respectively, with 4 bases between them. Germline V lookup: CDR1 MNHEY, CDR2 SMNVEV (reference sequence). The CDR3 is made up of 13 amino acids.

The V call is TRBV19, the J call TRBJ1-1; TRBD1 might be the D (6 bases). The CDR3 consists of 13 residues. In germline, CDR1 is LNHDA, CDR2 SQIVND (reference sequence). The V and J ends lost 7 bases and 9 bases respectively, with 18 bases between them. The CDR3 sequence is CASNNVGGAQAFF. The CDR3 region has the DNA TGTGCCAGTAATAACGTTGGGGGGGCTCAAGCTTTCTTT. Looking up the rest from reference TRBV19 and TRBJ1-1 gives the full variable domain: DGGITQSPKYLFRKEGQNVTLSCEQNLNHDAMYWYRQDPGQGLRLIYYSQIVNDFQKGDIAEGYSVSREKKESFPLTVTSAQKNPTAFYLCASNNVGGAQAFFGQGTRLTVV.

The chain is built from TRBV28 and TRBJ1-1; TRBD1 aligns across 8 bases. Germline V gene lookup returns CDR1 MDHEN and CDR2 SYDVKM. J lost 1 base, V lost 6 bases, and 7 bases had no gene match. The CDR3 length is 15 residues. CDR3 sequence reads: CASRKLGTGNTEAFF. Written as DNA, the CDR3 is TGTGCCAGCAGAAAACTCGGGACAGGGAACACTGAAGCTTTCTTT.

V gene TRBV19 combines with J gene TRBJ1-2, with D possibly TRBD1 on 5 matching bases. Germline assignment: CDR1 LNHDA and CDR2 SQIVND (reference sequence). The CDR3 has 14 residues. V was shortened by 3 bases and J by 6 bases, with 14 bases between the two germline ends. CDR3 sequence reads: CASSIRVNLDGYTF. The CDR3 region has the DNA TGTGCCAGTAGTATCAGGGTAAACTTAGATGGCTACACCTTC.

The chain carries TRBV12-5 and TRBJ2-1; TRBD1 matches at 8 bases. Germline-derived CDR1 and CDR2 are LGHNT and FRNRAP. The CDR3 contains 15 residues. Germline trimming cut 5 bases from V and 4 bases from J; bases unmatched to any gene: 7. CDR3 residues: CASGPPGTGYNEQFF. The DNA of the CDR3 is TGTGCTAGTGGTCCCCCCGGGACAGGATACAATGAGCAGTTCTTC.

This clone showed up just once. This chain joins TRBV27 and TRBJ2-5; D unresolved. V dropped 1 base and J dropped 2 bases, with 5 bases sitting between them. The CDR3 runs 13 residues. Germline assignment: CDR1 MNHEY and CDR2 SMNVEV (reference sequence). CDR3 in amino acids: CASSLWHQETQYF. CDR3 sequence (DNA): TGTGCCAGCAGTTTATGGCATCAAGAGACCCAGTACTTC.

The CDR3 spells CAWSVKSGEVSPYGYTF. CDR3 DNA sequence: TGTGCCTGGAGTGTAAAGTCCGGGGAAGTGTCCCCCTATGGCTACACCTTC. The chain links TRBV30 to TRBJ1-2; D remains ambiguous. The germline V gene has CDR1 GTSNPN and CDR2 SVGIG (reference sequence). This CDR3 contains 17 residues. The V gene lost 0 bases and the J gene lost 4 bases, with 21 bases spanning the gap.

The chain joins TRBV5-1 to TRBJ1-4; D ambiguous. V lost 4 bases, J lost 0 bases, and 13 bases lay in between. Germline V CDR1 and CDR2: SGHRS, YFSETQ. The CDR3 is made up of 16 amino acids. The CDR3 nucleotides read TGCGCCAGCAGCCCCCTAGTCCAAGCAACTAATGAAAAACTGTTTTTT. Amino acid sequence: CASSPLVQATNEKLFF.

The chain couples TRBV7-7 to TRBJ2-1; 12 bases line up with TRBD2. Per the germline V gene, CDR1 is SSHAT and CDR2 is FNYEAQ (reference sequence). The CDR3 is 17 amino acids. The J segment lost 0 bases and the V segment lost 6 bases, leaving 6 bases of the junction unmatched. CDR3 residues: CASRTSGSEVSYNEQFF. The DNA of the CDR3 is TGTGCCAGCAGGACTAGCGGGAGTGAGGTCTCCTACAATGAGCAGTTCTTC.